The TCR beta chain described here comes from a study of regulatory and conventional T cells in breast cancer (dated by TCRdb to between 2015 and 2016). A remark on this clonotype: What this receptor recognizes is not known. No base qualities exist here, and no much larger clone lies one base off it.

The library relied on PCR. Sequencing was carried out with an Illumina MiSeq. TCRdb itself trimmed the public reads at Q25 with fastp, ran MiXCR and retained productive beta chains. Rows merge per CDR3 protein into single entries with the most common DNA and genes. The sample yields 9,500 to 11,000 distinct CDR3 sequences; about 35% were counted once. 5.9% of the sample rests with the top ten. The CDR3 runs 18 residues from the cysteine to the phenylalanine. Only CDR3 DNA remains: 54 bases, in frame from the first base. According to the germline V gene (reference sequence), CDR1 reads SEHNR and CDR2 reads FQNEAQ. The V end gives up 5 bases and the J end 8 bases, leaving 18 bases in the junction not matched to a gene.

The receptor comes from a male donor in good health. The rearranged segments are TRBV7-9 and TRBJ2-1; the central 10 bases match TRBD2. Sequenced: conventional T cells from blood. Here the CDR3 is given as CASSRRRPGLAIWDEQFF. The sequenced DNA: TGTGCCAGCAGCCGCCGCCGGCCGGGACTAGCGATCTGGGATGAGCAGTTCTTC.